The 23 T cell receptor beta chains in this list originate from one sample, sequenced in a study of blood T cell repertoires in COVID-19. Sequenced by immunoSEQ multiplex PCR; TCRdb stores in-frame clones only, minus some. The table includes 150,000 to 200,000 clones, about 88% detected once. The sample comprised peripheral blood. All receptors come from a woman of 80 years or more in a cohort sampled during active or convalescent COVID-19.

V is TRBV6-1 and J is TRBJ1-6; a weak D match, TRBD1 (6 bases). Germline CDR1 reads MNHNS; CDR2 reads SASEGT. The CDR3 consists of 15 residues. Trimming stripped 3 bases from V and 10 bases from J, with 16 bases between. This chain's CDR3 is CASSDRGGLGSPLHF. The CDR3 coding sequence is TGTGCCAGCAGTGACAGGGGAGGGTTAGGGTCACCCCTCCACTTT.

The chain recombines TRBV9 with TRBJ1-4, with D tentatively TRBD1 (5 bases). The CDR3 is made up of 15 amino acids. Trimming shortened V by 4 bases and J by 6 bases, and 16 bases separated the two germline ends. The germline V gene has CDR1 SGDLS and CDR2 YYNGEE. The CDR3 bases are TGTGCCAGCAGCCCCCCAGGGTCCGTGGATGAAAAACTGTTTTTT. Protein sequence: CASSPPGSVDEKLFF.

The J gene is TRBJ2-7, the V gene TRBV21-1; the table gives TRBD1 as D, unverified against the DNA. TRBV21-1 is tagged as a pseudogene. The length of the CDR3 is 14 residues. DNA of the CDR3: TGTGCCAGCAGCCCCCTAGGGACAGACTACGAGCAGTACGTC. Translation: CASSPLGTDYEQYV.

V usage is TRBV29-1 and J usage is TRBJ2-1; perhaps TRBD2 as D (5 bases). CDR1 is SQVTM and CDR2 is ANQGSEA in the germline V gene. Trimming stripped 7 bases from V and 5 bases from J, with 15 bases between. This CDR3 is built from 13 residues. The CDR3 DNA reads TGCAGCGCTGGTAGAGGGCCCGACAATGAGCAGTTCTTC. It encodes CSAGRGPDNEQFF.

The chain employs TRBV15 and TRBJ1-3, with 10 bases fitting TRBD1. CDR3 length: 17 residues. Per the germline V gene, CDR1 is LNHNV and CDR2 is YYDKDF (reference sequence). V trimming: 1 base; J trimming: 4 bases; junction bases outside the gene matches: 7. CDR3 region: CATSRVVGQGKGNTIYF. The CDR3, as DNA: TGTGCCACCAGCAGAGTGGTGGGACAGGGGAAAGGAAACACCATATATTTT.

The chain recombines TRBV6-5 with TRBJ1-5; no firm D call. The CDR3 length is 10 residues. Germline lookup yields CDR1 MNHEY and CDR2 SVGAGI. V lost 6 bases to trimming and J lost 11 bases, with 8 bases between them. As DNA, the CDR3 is TGTGCCAGCAGAGGGAGGTCCCAGCATTTT. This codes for CASRGRSQHF.

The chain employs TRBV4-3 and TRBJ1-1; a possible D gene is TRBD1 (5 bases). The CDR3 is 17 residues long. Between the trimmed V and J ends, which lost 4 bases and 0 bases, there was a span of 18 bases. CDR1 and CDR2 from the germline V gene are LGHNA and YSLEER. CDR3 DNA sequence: TGCGCCAGCAGCCCCCGGGGAGGTGCAGGGCTGAACACTGAAGCTTTCTTT. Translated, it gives CASSPRGGAGLNTEAFF.

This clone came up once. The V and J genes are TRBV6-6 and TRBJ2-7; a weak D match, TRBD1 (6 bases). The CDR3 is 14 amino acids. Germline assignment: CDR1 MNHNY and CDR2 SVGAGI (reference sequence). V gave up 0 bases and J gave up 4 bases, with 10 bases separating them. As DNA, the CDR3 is TGTGCCAGCAGTTACTCAAGGGGGTGGTACGAGCAGTACTTC. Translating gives CASSYSRGWYEQYF.

CDR3 in DNA: TGTGCCAGTAGTATAGCCCTTCCAGGTTGGGTTCCTACCTACGAGCAGTACTTC. It is translated as CASSIALPGWVPTYEQYF. V usage is TRBV19 and J usage is TRBJ2-7; D gene ambiguous. Per the germline V gene, CDR1 is LNHDA and CDR2 is SQIVND (reference sequence). The CDR3 length is 18 residues. Deletions cut 1 base from V and 2 bases from J, with 21 bases between.

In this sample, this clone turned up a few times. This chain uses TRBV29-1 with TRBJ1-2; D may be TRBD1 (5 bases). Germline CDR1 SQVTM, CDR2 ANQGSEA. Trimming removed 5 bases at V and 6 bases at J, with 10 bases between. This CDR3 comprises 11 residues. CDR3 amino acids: CSVFGGDGYTF. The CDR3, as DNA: TGCAGCGTTTTCGGAGGGGATGGCTACACCTTC.

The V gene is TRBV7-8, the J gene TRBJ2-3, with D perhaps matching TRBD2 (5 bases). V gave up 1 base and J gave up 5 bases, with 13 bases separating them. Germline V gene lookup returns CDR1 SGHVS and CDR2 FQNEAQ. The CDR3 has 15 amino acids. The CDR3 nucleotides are TGTGCCAGCAGCTTAGAAAGTCTTCGGGGAGATACGCAGTATTTT. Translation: CASSLESLRGDTQYF.

The CDR3 region has the DNA TGTGCCTGGAGTGTAGTAGTTCCCGGGGAGCTGTTTTTT. It encodes CAWSVVVPGELFF. The gene calls are TRBV30 and TRBJ2-2; no reliable D call. The CDR3 is made up of 13 amino acids. V gave up 0 bases and J gave up 6 bases, with 8 bases separating them. CDR1 is GTSNPN, CDR2 SVGIG, per germline (reference sequence). The full variable domain, with the rest looked up from reference TRBV30 and TRBJ2-2, is SQTIHQWPATLVQPVGSPLSLECTVEGTSNPNLYWYRQAAGRGLQLLFYSVGIGQISSEVPQNLSASRPQDRQFILSSKKLLLSDSGFYLCAWSVVVPGELFFGEGSRLTVL.

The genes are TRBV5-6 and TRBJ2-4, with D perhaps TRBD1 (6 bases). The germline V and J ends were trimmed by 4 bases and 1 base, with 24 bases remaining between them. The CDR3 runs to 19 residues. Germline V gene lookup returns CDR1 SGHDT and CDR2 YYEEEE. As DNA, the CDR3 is TGTGCCAGCAGCCATTACAGGGAGAGGGCTATCGAGGCCAAAAACATTCAGTACTTC. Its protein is CASSHYRERAIEAKNIQYF.

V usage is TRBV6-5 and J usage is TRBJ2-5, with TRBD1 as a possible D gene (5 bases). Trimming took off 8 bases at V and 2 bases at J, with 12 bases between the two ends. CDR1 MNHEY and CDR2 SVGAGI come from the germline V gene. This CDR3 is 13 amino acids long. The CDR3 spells CASLPGLQETQYF. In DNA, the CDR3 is TGTGCCAGCCTCCCAGGGTTGCAAGAGACCCAGTACTTC.

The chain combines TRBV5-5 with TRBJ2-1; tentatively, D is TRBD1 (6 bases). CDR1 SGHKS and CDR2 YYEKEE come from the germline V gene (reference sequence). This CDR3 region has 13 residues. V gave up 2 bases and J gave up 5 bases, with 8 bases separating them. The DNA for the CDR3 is TGTGCCAGCAGCTTTGACAGGAACAATGAGCAGTTCTTC. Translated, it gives CASSFDRNNEQFF.

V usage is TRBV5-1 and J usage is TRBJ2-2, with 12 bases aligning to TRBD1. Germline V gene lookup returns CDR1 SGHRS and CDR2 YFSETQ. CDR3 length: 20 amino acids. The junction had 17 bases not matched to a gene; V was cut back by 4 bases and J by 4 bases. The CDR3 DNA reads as TGCGCCAGCAGCCGAAATCCTTCCTCCGGGACAGGGGGCCTCACCGGGGAGCTGTTTTTT. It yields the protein CASSRNPSSGTGGLTGELFF.

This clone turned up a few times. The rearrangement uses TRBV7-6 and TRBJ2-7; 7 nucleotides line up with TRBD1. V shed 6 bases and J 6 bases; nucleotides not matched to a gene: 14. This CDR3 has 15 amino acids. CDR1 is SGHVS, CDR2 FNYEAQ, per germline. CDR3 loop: CASRKTGTVQSEQYF. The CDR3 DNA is TGTGCCAGCAGGAAGACCGGGACAGTGCAGAGCGAGCAGTACTTC.

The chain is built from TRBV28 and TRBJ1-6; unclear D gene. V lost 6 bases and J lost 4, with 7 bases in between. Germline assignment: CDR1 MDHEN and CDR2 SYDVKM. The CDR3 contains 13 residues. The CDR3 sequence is CASRWQYNSPLHF. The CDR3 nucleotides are TGTGCCAGCAGATGGCAGTATAATTCACCCCTCCACTTT.

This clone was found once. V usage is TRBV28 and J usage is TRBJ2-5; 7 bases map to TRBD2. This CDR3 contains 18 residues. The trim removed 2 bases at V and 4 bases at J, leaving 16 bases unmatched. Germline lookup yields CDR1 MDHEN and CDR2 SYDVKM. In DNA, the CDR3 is TGTGCCAGCAGTTTACCGACCCTGGGAGCGGGGTCCGGAGAGACCCAGTACTTC. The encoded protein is CASSLPTLGAGSGETQYF.

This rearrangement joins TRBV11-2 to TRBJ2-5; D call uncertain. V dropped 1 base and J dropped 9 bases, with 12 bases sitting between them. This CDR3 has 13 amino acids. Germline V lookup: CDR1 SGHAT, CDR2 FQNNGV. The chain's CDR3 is CASSLGALLPQYF. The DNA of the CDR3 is TGTGCCAGCAGCTTAGGGGCCCTCCTTCCCCAGTACTTC.

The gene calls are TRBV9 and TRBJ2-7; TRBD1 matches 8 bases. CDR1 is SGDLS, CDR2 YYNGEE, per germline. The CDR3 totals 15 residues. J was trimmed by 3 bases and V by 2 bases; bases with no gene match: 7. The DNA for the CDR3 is TGTGCCAGCAGCGTCGGACAGGGAAGGGGCTACGAGCAGTACTTC. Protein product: CASSVGQGRGYEQYF.

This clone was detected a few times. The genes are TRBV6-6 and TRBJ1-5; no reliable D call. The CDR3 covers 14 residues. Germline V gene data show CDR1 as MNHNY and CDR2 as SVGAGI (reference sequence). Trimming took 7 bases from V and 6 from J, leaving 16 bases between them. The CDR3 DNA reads TGTGCCAGCACCATTCATCCGGGTCCTCAGCCCCAGCATTTT. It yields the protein CASTIHPGPQPQHF.

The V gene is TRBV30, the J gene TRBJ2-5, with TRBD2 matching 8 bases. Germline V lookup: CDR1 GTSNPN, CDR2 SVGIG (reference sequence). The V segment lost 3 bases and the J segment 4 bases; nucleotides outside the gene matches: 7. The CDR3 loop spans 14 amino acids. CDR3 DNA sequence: TGTGCCTGGAGCCTCGGGGGGGGGCGAGAGACCCAGTACTTC. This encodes CAWSLGGGRETQYF.